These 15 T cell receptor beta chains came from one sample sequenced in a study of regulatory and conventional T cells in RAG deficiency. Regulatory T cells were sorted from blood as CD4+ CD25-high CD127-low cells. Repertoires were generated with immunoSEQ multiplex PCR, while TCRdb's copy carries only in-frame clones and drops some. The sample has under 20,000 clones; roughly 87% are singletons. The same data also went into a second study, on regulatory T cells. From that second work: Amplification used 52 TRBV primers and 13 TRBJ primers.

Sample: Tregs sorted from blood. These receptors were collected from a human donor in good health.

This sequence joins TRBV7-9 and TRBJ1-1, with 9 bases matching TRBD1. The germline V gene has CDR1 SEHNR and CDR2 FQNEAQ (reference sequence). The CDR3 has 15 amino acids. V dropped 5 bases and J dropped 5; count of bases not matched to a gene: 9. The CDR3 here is CASSRGTGTGTEAFF. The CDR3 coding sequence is TGTGCCAGCAGCCGGGGGACAGGGACGGGGACTGAAGCTTTCTTT.

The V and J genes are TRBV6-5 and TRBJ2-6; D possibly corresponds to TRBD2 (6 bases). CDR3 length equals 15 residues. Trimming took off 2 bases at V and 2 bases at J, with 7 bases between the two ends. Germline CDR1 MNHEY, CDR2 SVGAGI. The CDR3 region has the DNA TGTGCCAGCAGTTACGGGGGGACTGGGGCCAACGTCCTGACTTTC. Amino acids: CASSYGGTGANVLTF.

Written as DNA, the CDR3 is TGTGCCAGCAGCTTGTCTAGCGGGAGCTCCTACGAGCAGTACTTC. Its translation is CASSLSSGSSYEQYF. V usage is TRBV5-4 and J usage is TRBJ2-7, with 10 bases fitting TRBD2. The J segment lost 0 bases and the V segment lost 1 base, leaving 1 base of the junction unmatched. The CDR3 extends over 15 amino acids. Germline V gives CDR1 SGHNT, CDR2 YYREEE (reference sequence).

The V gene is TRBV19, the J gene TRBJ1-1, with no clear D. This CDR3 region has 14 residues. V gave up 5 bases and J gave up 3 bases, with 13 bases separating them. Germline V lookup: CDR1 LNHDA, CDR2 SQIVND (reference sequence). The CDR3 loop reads CASSLIGPYTEAFF. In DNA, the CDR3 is TGTGCCAGTAGTCTGATAGGACCATACACTGAAGCTTTCTTT.

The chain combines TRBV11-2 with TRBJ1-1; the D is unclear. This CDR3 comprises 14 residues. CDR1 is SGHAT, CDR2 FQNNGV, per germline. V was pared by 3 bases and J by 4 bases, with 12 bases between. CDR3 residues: CASSLTRVATEAFF. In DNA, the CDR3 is TGTGCCAGCAGCTTGACGCGGGTCGCCACTGAAGCTTTCTTT.

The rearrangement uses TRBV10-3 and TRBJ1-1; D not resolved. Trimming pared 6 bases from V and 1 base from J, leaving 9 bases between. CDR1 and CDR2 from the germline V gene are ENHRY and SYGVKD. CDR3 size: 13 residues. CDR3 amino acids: CAIRAIGNTEAFF. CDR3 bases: TGTGCCATCAGGGCTATCGGGAACACTGAAGCTTTCTTT.

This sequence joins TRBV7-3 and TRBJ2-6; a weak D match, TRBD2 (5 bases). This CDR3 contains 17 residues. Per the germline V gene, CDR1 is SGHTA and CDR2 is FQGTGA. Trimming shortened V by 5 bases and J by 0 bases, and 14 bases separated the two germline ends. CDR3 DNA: TGTGCCAGCAGCGAGTCCCCGGGAAACTCTGGGGCCAACGTCCTGACTTTC. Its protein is CASSESPGNSGANVLTF. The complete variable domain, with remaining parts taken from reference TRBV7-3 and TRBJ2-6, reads GAGVSQTPSNKVTEKGKYVELRCDPISGHTALYWYRQSLGQGPEFLIYFQGTGAADDSGLPNDRFFAVRPEGSVSTLKIQRTERGDSAVYLCASSESPGNSGANVLTFGAGSRLTVL.

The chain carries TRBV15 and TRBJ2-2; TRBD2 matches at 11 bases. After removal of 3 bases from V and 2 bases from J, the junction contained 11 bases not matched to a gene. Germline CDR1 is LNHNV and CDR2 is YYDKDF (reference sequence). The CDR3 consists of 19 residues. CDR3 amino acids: CATSSVRSSGGLNTGELFF. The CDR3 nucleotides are TGTGCCACCAGCAGCGTCCGGTCTAGCGGGGGGTTAAACACCGGGGAGCTGTTTTTT.

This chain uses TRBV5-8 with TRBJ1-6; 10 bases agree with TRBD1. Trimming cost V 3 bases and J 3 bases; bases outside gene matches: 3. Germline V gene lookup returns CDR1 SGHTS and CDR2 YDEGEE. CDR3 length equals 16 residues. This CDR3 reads CASSWDRGFYNSPLHF. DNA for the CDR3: TGTGCCAGCAGCTGGGACAGGGGATTCTATAATTCACCCCTCCACTTT. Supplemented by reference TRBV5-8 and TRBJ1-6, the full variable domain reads EAGVTQSPTHLIKTRGQQATLRCSPISGHTSVYWYQQALGLGLQFLLWYDEGEERNRGNFPPRFSGRQFPNYSSELNVNALELEDSALYLCASSWDRGFYNSPLHFGNGTRLTVT.

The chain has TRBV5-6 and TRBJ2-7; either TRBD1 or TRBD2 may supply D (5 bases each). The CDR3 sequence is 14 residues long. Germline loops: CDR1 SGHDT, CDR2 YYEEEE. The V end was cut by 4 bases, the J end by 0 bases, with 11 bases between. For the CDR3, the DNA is TGTGCCAGCAGCCCGGGACCCTTCTCCTACGAGCAGTACTTC. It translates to CASSPGPFSYEQYF.

CDR3 sequence (DNA): TGTGCCAGCAGCTTAGGAGGGGGCAAGACAGATACGCAGTATTTT. Translating gives CASSLGGGKTDTQYF. The chain recombines TRBV11-3 with TRBJ2-3; 7 nucleotides match TRBD1. This CDR3 contains 15 residues. J lost 3 bases, V lost 1 base, and 4 bases had no gene match. Germline V gene lookup returns CDR1 SGHNT and CDR2 YENEEA.

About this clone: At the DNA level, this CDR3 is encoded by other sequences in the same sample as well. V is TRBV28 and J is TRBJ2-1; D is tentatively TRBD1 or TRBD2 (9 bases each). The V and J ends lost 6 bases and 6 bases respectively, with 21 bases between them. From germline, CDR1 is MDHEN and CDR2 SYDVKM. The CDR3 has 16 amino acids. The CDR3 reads CASRAYRGRGGNEQFF. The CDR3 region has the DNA TGTGCCAGCAGAGCATACAGGGGGCGGGGGGGCAATGAGCAGTTCTTC.

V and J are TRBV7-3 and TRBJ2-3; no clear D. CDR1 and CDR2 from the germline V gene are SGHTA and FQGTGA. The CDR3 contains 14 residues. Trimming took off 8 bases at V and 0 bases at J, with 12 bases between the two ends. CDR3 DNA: TGTGCCAGCGCAAGCCGCCTTAGCACAGATACGCAGTATTTT. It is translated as CASASRLSTDTQYF.

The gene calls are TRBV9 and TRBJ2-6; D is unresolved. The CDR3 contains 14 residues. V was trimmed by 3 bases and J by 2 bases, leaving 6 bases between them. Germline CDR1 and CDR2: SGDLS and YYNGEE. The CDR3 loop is CASSGPTGANVLTF. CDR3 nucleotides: TGTGCCAGCAGCGGCCCCACTGGGGCCAACGTCCTGACTTTC.

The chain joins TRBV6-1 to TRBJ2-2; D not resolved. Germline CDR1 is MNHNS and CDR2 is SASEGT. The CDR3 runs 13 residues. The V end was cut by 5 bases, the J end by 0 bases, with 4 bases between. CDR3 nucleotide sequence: TGTGCCAGCAGTCATCCGAACACCGGGGAGCTGTTTTTT. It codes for CASSHPNTGELFF.